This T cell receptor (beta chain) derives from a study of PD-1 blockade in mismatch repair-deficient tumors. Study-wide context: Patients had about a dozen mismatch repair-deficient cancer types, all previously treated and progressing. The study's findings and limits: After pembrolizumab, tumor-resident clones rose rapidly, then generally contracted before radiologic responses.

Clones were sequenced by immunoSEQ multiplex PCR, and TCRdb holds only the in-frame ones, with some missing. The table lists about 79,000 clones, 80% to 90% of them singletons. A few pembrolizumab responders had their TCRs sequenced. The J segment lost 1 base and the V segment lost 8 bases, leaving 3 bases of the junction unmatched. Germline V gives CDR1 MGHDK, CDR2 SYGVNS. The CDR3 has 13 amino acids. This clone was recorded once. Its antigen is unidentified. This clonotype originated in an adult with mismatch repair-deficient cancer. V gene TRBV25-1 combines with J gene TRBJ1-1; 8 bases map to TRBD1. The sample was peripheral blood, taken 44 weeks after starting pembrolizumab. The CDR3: CASGDRWNTEAFF. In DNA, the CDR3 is TGTGCCAGCGGGGACAGGTGGAACACTGAAGCTTTCTTT.